Given below is one T cell receptor beta chain in context. The sample comes from a study of blood T cell repertoires in COVID-19. The protocol was immunoSEQ multiplex PCR, while the TCRdb copy is restricted to in-frame clones and leaves out a portion. Here the sample spans some 300,000 clones, under 90% being singletons. V was shortened by 3 bases and J by 3 bases, with 16 bases between the two germline ends. This CDR3 has 16 residues. CDR1 and CDR2 from the germline V gene are LNHDA and SQIVND (reference sequence). Sequenced input: PBMCs or T cells enriched from blood (not recorded which). The chain has TRBV19 and TRBJ2-3; D is perhaps TRBD2 (6 bases). This TCR was sampled from a woman under 40 who had recovered from COVID-19. The DNA of the CDR3 is TGTGCCAGTAGTATGTTGATACTAGCTGGGACAGATACGCAGTATTTT. This gives the protein CASSMLILAGTDTQYF.